The 13 T cell receptor beta chains below were found in one sample sequenced in a study of T cell clonotyping in hematopoietic cell transplantation. Assay used: immunoSEQ multiplex PCR; TCRdb lists only in-frame clones, some missing. Here the sample spans about 10,000 clones, 60% to 85% being singletons. This material consisted of PBMCs, taken 30 days after allogeneic stem cell transplant. The receptor source for this set is a female patient in her thirties or forties who had an allogeneic stem cell transplant from a related donor, so T cells may come from the graft donor. Some clones in this sample may be carry-over from other donors' samples.

The chain is built from TRBV5-7 and TRBJ1-4; 7 nucleotides agree with TRBD1. TRBV5-7 is an open reading frame, and its role is uncertain. The CDR3 contains 16 residues. The junction had 14 bases not matched to a gene; V was cut back by 4 bases and J by 8 bases. CDR3 DNA sequence: TGTGCCAGCAGCGCGACCTTAACAGGGGTGGAAGAAAAACTGTTTTTT. Protein product: CASSATLTGVEEKLFF.

CDR3 coding DNA: TGCGCCAGCAGTTTCGGACAGGGCGGCTACGAGCAGTACTTC. Its translation: CASSFGQGGYEQYF. The chain carries TRBV5-1 and TRBJ2-7; TRBD1 aligns across 8 bases. The junction had 7 bases not matched to a gene; V was cut back by 5 bases and J by 3 bases. Germline CDR1 and CDR2: SGHRS and YFSETQ. The CDR3 contains 14 residues.

The chain is built from TRBV7-2 and TRBJ2-3; 8 bases fit TRBD2. The germline CDR1 and CDR2 sequences are SGHTA and FQGNSA. The J segment lost 9 bases and the V segment lost 5 bases, leaving 4 bases of the junction unmatched. The CDR3 length is 12 residues. CDR3 residues: CASSPRTSTQYF. In DNA, the CDR3 is TGTGCCAGCAGCCCAAGGACTAGCACGCAGTATTTT.

The V gene is TRBV5-1, the J gene TRBJ2-5; D gene uncertain. V was shortened by 4 bases and J by 3 bases, with 10 bases between the two germline ends. CDR3 size: 13 residues. Germline V gene lookup returns CDR1 SGHRS and CDR2 YFSETQ. CDR3 amino acids: CASSPGEKETQYF. CDR3 DNA sequence: TGCGCCAGCAGCCCAGGAGAGAAAGAGACCCAGTACTTC.

This sequence joins TRBV6-4 and TRBJ2-1, with D tentatively TRBD2 (6 bases). In germline, CDR1 is MRHNA, CDR2 SNTAGT. The V and J ends lost 5 bases and 8 bases respectively, with 19 bases between them. This CDR3 has 15 amino acids. The CDR3 is CASSSEGLSTHEQFF. In DNA, the CDR3 is TGTGCCAGCAGTAGTGAGGGACTCTCCACCCATGAGCAGTTCTTC.

V and J are TRBV6-5 and TRBJ2-7; D gene unclear. Germline V gene data show CDR1 as MNHEY and CDR2 as SVGAGI. V was clipped by 2 bases and J by 6 bases, with 17 bases between them. This CDR3 spans 15 amino acids. CDR3 sequence (DNA): TGTGCCAGCAGTTACCAGACTTCCTATGGATCCGAGCAGTACTTC. It codes for CASSYQTSYGSEQYF.

This chain connects TRBV4-2 to TRBJ2-7; perhaps TRBD1 as D (7 bases). The CDR3 consists of 19 residues. The germline V and J ends were trimmed by 3 bases and 0 bases, with 24 bases remaining between them. The germline V gene encodes CDR1 LGHNA and CDR2 YNFKEQ. For the CDR3, the DNA is TGTGCCAGCAGCCAGGGTCGGCTAGCAGGGGGGAAGGGCTCCTACGAGCAGTACTTC. The encoded protein is CASSQGRLAGGKGSYEQYF.

The CDR3 sequence is CASRRDPMGQPQHF. CDR3 coding DNA: TGTGCCAGCAGGAGGGACCCTATGGGCCAGCCCCAGCATTTT. The V and J genes are TRBV27 and TRBJ1-5; tentatively, D is TRBD1 (5 bases). V was clipped by 6 bases and J by 7 bases, with 16 bases between them. In germline, CDR1 is MNHEY, CDR2 SMNVEV (reference sequence). This CDR3 has 14 residues.

The chain employs TRBV5-1 and TRBJ1-1; D is possibly TRBD1 (5 bases). The ends were cut back, 0 bases at V and 0 bases at J, with 9 bases in the middle. Germline lookup yields CDR1 SGHRS and CDR2 YFSETQ. The CDR3 sequence is 15 residues long. CDR3 in DNA: TGCGCCAGCAGCTTGGCCAGGGCTTTGAACACTGAAGCTTTCTTT. Protein: CASSLARALNTEAFF.

This clone was detected a few times. V usage is TRBV5-1 and J usage is TRBJ2-2; no definite D call. V was pared by 4 bases and J by 6 bases, with 13 bases between. This CDR3 region has 14 residues. Germline loops: CDR1 SGHRS, CDR2 YFSETQ. The CDR3 spells CASSPSLGAGELFF. The CDR3 bases are TGCGCCAGCAGCCCTTCCCTTGGGGCCGGGGAGCTGTTTTTT.

The J gene is TRBJ2-1, the V gene TRBV29-1; maybe TRBD2 (6 bases). The germline V gene has CDR1 SQVTM and CDR2 ANQGSEA. The V gene lost 4 bases and the J gene lost 9 bases, with 19 bases spanning the gap. The CDR3 length is 14 residues. The CDR3: CSVAVTGEAVEQFF. The CDR3 DNA sequence: TGCAGCGTTGCCGTCACGGGAGAAGCGGTTGAGCAGTTCTTC.

In DNA, the CDR3 is TGTGCCAGCAGCTTCGGACAGTCATACGAGCAGTACTTC. Translating it yields CASSFGQSYEQYF. The chain combines TRBV5-6 with TRBJ2-7, with D perhaps TRBD1 (6 bases). The CDR3 runs to 13 residues. The germline V gene encodes CDR1 SGHDT and CDR2 YYEEEE. V was trimmed by 2 bases and J by 4 bases, leaving 10 bases between them.

CDR3 region: CASSRPAGTSGSSYNEQFF. The CDR3 coding sequence is TGTGCCAGCAGCCGACCCGCCGGGACTAGCGGGAGCTCCTACAATGAGCAGTTCTTC. The rearrangement links TRBV7-2 to TRBJ2-1; the match to TRBD2 covers 14 bases. CDR3 length: 19 amino acids. Germline lookup yields CDR1 SGHTA and CDR2 FQGNSA. Trimming at V came to 5 bases and at J to 0 bases, leaving 9 bases not matched to a gene.